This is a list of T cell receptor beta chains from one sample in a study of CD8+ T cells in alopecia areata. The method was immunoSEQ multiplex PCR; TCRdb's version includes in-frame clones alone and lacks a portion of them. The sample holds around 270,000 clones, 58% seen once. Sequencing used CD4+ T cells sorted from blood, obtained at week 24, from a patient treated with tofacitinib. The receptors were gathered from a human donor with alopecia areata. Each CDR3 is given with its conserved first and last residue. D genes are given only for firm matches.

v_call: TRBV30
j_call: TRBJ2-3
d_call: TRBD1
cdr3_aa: CAWETGGTDTQYF

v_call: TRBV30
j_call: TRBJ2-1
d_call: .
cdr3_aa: CAWSGTGKFF

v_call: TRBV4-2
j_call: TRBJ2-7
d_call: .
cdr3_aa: CASSQASQGGYEQYF

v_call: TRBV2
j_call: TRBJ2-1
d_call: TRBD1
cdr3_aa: CASKAGGYNEQFF

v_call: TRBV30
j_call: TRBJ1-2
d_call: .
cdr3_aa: CAWSAISSGVRRGYTF

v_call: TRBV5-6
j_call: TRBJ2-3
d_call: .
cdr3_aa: CASSLGTFSTDTQYF

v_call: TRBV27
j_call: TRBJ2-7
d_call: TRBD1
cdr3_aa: CASSLGTGSHEQYF

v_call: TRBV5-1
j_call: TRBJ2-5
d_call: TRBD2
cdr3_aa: CASSPGGLAGGALETQYF

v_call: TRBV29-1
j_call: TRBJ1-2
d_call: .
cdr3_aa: CSVGGPSNYGYTF

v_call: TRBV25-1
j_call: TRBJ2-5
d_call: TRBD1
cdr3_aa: CASSGETGLETQYF

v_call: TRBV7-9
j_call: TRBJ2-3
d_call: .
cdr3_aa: CASTLPLGTDTQYF

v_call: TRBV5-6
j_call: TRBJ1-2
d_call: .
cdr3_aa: CASTKNGRAGAYTF

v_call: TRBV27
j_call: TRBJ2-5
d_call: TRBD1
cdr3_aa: CASSLRGPETQYF

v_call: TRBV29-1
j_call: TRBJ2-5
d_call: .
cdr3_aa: CSVVQLARETQYF

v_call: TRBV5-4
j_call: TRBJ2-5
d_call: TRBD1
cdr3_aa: CASSFYRGHETQYF

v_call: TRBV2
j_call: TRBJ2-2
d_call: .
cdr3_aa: CASRPGGLRTGELFF

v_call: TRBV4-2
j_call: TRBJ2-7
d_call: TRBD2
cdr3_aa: CASSPSGRGGYEQYF

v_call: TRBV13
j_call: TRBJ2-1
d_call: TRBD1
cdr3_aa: CASTIRDRNNEQFF

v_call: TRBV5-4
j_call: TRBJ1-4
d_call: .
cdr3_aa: CASSLRDREKLFF

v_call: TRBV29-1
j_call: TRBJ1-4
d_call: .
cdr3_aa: CSCRGPTNEKLFF

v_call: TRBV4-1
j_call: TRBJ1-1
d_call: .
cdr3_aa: CASSQAQKNTEAFF

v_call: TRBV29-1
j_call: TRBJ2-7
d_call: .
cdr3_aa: CSVVRGRGYEQYF

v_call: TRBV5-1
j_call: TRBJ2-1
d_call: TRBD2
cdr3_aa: CASSLFGTSGTSSYNEQFF

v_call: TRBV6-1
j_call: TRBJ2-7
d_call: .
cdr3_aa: CASRSLGSDYEQYF

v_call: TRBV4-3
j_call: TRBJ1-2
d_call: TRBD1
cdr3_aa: CASSHRQGGNYGYTF

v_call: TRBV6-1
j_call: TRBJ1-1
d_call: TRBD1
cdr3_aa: CASSLRDRENTEAFF

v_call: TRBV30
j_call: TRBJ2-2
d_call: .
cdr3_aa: CAWSKSNTGELFF

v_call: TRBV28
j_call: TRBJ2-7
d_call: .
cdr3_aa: CASQEEGAPYEQYF

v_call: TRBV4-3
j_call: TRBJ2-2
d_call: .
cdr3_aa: CASSQVPNTGELFF

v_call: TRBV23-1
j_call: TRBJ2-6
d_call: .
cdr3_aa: CASSGEGAGANVLTF

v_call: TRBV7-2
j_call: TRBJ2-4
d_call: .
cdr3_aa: CASSSSTGNIQYF

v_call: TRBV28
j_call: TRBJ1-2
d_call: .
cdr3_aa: CASNPMGDSNYGYTF

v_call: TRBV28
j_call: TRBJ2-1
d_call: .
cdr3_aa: CASSLDPYNEQFF

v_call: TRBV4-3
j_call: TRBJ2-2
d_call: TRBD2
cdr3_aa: CASSRRTSGANTGELFF

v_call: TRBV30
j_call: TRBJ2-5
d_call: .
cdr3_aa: CAWSLGGALETQYF

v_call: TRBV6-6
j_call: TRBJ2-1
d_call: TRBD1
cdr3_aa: CARQTGDPYNEQFF

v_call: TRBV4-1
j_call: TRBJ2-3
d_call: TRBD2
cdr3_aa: CASSQDSWGGSTDTQYF

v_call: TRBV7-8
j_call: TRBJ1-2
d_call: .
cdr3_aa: CASSSRTGVYGYTF

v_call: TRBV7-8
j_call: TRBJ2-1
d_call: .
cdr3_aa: CASSLASSAHEQFF

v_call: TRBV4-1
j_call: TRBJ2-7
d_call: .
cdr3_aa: CASSQAGRAKDEQYF

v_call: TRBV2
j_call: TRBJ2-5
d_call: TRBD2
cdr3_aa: CASSLTSSGSTFQETQYF

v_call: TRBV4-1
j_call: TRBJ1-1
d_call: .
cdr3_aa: CASSQDRGLVTFF

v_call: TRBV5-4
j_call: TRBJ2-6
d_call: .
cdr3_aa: CASSLVGYSGANVLTF

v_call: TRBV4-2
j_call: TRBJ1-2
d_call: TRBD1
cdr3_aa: CASARVRDSSNYGYTF

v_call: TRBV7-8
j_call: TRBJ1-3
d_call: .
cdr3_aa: CASSPYGQFSGNTIYF

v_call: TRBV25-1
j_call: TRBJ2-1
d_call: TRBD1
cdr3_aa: CASIRRQGNNEQFF